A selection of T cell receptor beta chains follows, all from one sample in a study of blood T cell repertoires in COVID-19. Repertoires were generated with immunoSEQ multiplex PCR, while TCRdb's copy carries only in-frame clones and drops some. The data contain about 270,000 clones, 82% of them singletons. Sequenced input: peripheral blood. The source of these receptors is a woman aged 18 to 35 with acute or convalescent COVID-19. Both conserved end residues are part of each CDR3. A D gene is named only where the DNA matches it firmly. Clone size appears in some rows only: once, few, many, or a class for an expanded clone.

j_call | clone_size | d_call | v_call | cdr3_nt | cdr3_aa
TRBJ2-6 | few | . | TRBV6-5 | TGTGCCAGCAGCCTGCAGGGCGCTGGGGCCAACGTCCTGACTTTC | CASSLQGAGANVLTF
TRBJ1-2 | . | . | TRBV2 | TGTGCCAGCAGTAAAGACGGTAACTATGGCTACACCTTC | CASSKDGNYGYTF
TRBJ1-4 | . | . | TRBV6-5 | TGTGCCAGCAGTAACAGGGCTTCTAATGAAAAACTGTTTTTT | CASSNRASNEKLFF
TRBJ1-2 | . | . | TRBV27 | TGTGCCAGCAGTCCTGGAGGGTATTCTAACTATGGCTACACCTTC | CASSPGGYSNYGYTF
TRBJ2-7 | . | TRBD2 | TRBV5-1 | TGCGCCAGCAGCTTGGTGACTAGCGGAACCTACGAGCAGTACTTC | CASSLVTSGTYEQYF
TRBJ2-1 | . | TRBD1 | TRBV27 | TGTGCCAGCAGCGGGACAGTTTTAAATGAGCAGTTCTTC | CASSGTVLNEQFF
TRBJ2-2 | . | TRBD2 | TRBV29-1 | TGCAGCGTCCACGACTCAGCGGGGGGAATGAGGGAGCTGTTTTTT | CSVHDSAGGMRELFF
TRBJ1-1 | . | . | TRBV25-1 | TGTGCCAGCAGTAACCCGGGGTCGACTGAAGCTTTCTTT | CASSNPGSTEAFF
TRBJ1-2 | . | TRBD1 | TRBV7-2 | TGTGCCAGCAGCTTACGCGGTTCCGGGGACAGGGGGTTCTATGGCTACACCTTC | CASSLRGSGDRGFYGYTF
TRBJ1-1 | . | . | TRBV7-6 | TGTGCCAGCAGCCCCGGGGAGCACACTGAAGCTTTCTTT | CASSPGEHTEAFF
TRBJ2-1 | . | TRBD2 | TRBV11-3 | TGTGCCAGCAGCTTAGGGACTAGCACTTACAATGAGCAGTTCTTC | CASSLGTSTYNEQFF
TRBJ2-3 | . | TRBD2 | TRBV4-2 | TGTGCCAGCAGCCAAGTCCCTGCCGGGGGCGGGAGGGACACAGATACGCAGTATTTT | CASSQVPAGGGRDTDTQYF
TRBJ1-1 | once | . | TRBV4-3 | TGCGCCAGCAGCCAAGAGCTTGGGGCCACTGAAGCTTTCTTT | CASSQELGATEAFF
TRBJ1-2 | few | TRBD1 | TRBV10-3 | TGTGCCATCAGAACAGGGGGAGACTATGGCTACACCTTC | CAIRTGGDYGYTF
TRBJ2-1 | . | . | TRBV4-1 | TGCGCCAGCAGCCAAACTACGTTAGACAATGAGCAGTTCTTC | CASSQTTLDNEQFF
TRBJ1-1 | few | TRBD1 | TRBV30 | TGTGCCTGGCAGGGGGACAGGGGGCCGCTTCGCCGGGCTTTCTTT | CAWQGDRGPLRRAFF
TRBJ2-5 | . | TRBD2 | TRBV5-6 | TGTGCCAGCAGCTTGCTACGGGAGGTCCATGAGTCCTCGACCCAGTACTTC | CASSLLREVHESSTQYF
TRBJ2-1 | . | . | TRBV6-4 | TGTGCCAGCAGTGAGGACTATCGCGGTGAGCAGTTCTTC | CASSEDYRGEQFF
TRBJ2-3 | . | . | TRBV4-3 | TGCGCCAGCAGCCAAGATCTCGTGGGAGTGGAGCTAGATACGCAGTATTTT | CASSQDLVGVELDTQYF
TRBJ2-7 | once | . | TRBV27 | TGTGCCAGCAGCACACAGGCAAGGAGCTCCTACGAGCAGTACTTC | CASSTQARSSYEQYF
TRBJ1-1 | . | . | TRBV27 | TGTGCCAGCAGTTTATCCATTTTGTGGGGGGACACTGAAGCTTTCTTT | CASSLSILWGDTEAFF
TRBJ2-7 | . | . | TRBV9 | TGTGCCAGCAGCGGAGACAGCCTCGAGCAGTACTTC | CASSGDSLEQYF